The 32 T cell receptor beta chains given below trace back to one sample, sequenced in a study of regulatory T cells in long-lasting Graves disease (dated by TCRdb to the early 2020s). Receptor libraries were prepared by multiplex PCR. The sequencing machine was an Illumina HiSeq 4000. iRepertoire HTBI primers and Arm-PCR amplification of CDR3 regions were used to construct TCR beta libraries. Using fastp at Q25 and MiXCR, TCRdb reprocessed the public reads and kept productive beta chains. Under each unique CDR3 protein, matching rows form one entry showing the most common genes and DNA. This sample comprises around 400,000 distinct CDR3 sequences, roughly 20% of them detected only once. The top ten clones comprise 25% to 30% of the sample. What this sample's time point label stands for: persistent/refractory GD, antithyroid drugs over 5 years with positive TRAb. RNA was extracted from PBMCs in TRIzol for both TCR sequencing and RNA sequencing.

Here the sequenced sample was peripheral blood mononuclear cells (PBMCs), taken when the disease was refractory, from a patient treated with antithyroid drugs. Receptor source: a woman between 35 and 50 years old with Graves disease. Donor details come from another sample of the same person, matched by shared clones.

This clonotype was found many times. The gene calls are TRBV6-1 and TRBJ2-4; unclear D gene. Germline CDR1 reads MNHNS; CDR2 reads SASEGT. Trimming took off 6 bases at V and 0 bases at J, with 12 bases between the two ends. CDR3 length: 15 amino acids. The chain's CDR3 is CASSLLNLAKNIQYF. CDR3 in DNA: TGTGCCAGCAGCCTACTCAATCTAGCCAAAAACATTCAGTACTTC.

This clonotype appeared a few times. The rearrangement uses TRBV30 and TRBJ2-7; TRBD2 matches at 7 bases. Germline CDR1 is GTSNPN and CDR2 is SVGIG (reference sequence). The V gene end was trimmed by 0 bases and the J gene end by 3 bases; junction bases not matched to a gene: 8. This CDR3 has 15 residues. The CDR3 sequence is CAWSVVREESYEQYF. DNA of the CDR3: TGTGCCTGGAGTGTAGTCCGGGAGGAAAGCTACGAGCAGTACTTC.

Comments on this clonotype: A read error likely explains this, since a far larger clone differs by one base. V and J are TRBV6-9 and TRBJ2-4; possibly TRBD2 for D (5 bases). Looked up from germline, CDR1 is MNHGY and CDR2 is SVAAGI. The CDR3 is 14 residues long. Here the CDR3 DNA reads TGTGCCAGCAGTTTGACGGGGTCAAAAAGCATTCAGTACTTC. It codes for CASSLTGSKSIQYF.

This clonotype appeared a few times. The chain's CDR3 is CASSRLNSGYNEQFF. The CDR3 nucleotides read TGTGCCAGCAGCCGCCTAAATAGCGGGTACAATGAGCAGTTCTTC. The V gene is TRBV3-1, the J gene TRBJ2-1, with 7 positions matching TRBD2. The J segment lost 4 bases and the V segment lost 4 bases, leaving 7 bases of the junction unmatched. This CDR3 contains 15 residues. Germline CDR1 LGHDT, CDR2 YNNKEL (reference sequence).

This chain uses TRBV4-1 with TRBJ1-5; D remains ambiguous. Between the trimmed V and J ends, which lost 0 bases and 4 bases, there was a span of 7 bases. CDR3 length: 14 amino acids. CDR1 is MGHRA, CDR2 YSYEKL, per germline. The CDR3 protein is CASSQDLRNQPQHF. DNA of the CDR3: TGCGCCAGCAGCCAAGATTTGAGAAATCAGCCCCAGCATTTT.

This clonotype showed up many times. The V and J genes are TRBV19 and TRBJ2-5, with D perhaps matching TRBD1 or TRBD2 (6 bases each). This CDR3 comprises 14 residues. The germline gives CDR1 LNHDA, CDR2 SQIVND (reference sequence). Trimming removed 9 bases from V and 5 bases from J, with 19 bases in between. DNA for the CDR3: TGTGCCAGCAGTCCACCGGGGGCCAGGGAGACCCAGTACTTC. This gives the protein CASSPPGARETQYF.

Here the CDR3 reads CASSLEGLAGVNEQFF. Written as DNA, the CDR3 is TGTGCCAGCAGCTTAGAGGGACTAGCGGGAGTCAATGAGCAGTTCTTC. This chain joins TRBV11-1 and TRBJ2-1, with 14 bases fitting TRBD2. V lost 1 base to trimming and J lost 6 bases; unmatched junction nucleotides: 2. This CDR3 has 16 amino acids. CDR1 is SGHAT and CDR2 is FQDESV in the germline V gene (reference sequence). Variable domain in full (rest from reference TRBV11-1 and TRBJ2-1): EAEVAQSPRYKITEKSQAVAFWCDPISGHATLYWYRQILGQGPELLVQFQDESVVDDSQLPKDRFSAERLKGVDSTLKIQPAELGDSAMYLCASSLEGLAGVNEQFFGPGTRLTVL.

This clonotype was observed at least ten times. The CDR3 DNA sequence: TGTGCCAGCAGCTTAGGCAGGGGGCTGTACGAGCAGTACTTC. This codes for CASSLGRGLYEQYF. The V and J genes are TRBV11-2 and TRBJ2-7; 8 nucleotides line up with TRBD1. The CDR3 contains 14 residues. The ends lost 1 base at V and 4 bases at J; junction bases unmatched: 3. Germline assignment: CDR1 SGHAT and CDR2 FQNNGV.

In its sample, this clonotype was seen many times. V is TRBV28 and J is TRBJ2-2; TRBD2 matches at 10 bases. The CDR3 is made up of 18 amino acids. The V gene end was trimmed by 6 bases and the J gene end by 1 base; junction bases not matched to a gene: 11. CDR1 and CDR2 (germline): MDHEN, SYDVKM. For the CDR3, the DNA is TGTGCCAGCAGCCGCCTGCGGGCTAGCGGGGGGAACACCGGGGAGCTGTTTTTT. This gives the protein CASSRLRASGGNTGELFF.

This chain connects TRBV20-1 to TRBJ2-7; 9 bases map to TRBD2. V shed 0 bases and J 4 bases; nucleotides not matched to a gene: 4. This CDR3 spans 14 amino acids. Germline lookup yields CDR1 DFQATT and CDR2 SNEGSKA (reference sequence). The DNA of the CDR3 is TGCAGTGCTAGAGAGACTAGCGGCCTATACGAGCAGTACTTC. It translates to CSARETSGLYEQYF.

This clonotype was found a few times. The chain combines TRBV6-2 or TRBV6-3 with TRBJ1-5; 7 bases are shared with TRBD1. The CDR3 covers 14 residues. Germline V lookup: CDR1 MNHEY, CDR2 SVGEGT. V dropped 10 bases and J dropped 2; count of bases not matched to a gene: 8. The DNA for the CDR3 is TGTGCCACCCATGGGACAGAGGGCAATCAGCCCCAGCATTTT. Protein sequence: CATHGTEGNQPQHF.

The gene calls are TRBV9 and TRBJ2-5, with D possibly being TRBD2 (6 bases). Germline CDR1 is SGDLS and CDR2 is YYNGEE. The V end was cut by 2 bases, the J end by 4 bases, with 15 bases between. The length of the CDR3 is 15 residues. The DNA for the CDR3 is TGTGCCAGCAGCGTTGGGGGGAATTTAGCAGAGACCCAGTACTTC. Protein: CASSVGGNLAETQYF. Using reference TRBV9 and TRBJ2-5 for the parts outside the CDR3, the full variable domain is DSGVTQTPKHLITATGQRVTLRCSPRSGDLSVYWYQQSLDQGLQFLIQYYNGEERAKGNILERFSAQQFPDLHSELNLSSLELGDSALYFCASSVGGNLAETQYFGPGTRLLVL.

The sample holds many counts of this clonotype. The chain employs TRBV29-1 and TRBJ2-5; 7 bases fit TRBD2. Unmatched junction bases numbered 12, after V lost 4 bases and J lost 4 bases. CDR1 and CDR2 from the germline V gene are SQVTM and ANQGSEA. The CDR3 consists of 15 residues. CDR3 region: CSVAPRLARGETQYF. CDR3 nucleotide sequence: TGCAGCGTTGCACCCCGACTAGCTAGGGGAGAGACCCAGTACTTC.

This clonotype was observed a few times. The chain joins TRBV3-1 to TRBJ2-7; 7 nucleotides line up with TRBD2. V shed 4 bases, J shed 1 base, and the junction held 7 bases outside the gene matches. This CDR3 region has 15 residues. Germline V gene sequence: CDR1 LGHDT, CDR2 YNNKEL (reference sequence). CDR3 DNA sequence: TGTGCCAGCAGCCGCGGACAAGCGGGGTCCTACGAGCAGTACTTC. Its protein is CASSRGQAGSYEQYF.

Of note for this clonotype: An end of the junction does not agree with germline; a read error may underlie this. The chain's CDR3 is CASSEFRYNEQFF. The CDR3 nucleotides are TGCGCCAGCAGTGAATTCAGATACAATGAGCAGTTCTTC. The gene calls are TRBV6-9 and TRBJ2-1; D gene unclear. The germline gives CDR1 MNHGY, CDR2 SVAAGI. The CDR3 covers 13 residues.

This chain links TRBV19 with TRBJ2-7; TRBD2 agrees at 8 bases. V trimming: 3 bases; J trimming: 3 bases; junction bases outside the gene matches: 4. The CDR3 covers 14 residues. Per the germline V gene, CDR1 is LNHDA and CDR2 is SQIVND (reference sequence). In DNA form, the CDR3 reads TGTGCCAGTAGTATGAAGCGGGAGTTCTACGAGCAGTACTTC. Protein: CASSMKREFYEQYF.

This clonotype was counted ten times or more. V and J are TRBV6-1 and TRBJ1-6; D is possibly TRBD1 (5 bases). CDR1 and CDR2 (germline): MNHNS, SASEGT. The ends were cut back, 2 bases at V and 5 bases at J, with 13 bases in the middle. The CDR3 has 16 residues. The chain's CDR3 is CASSEKMLGDNSPLHF. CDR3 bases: TGTGCCAGCAGTGAAAAGATGTTAGGGGATAATTCACCCCTCCACTTT.

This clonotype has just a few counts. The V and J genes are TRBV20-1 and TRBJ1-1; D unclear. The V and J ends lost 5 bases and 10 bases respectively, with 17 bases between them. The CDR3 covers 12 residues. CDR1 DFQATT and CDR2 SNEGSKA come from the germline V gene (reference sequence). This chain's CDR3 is CSAGRPSHGAFF. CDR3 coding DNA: TGCAGTGCTGGAAGACCCTCGCATGGAGCTTTCTTT.

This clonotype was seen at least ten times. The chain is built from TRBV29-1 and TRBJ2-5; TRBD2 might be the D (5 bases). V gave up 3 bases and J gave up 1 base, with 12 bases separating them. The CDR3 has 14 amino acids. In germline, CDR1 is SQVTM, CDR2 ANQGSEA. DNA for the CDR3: TGCAGCGTTGAGTTTAGCGCAATCCAAGAGACCCAGTACTTC. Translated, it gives CSVEFSAIQETQYF.

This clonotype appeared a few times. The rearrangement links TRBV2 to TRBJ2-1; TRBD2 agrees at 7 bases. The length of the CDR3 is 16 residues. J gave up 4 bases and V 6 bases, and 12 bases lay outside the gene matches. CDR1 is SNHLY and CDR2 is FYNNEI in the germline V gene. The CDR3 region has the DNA TGTGCCAGCAGCCAAGCTTCCCTAGCGGTATACAATGAGCAGTTCTTC. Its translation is CASSQASLAVYNEQFF.

This CDR3 is CASSLVQGSYGYTF. CDR3 nucleotide sequence: TGTGCCAGCAGTTTAGTACAGGGTTCCTATGGCTACACCTTC. The rearrangement links TRBV28 to TRBJ1-2; D possibly corresponds to TRBD1 (6 bases). The V gene's germline CDR1 is MDHEN and CDR2 SYDVKM. This CDR3 is built from 14 residues. Trimming removed 2 bases from V and 4 bases from J, with 11 bases in between.

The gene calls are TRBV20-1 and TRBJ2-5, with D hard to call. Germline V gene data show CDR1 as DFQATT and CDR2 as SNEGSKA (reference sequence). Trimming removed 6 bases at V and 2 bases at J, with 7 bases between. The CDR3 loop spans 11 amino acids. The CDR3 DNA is TGCAGTGCCCACGTTCAAGAGACCCAGTACTTC. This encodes CSAHVQETQYF.

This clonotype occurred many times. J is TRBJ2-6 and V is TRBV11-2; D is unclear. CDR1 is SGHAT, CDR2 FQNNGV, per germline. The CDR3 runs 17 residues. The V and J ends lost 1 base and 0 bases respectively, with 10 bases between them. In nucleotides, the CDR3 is TGTGCCAGCAGCTTAGGTGTCTTCCACTCTGGGGCCAACGTCCTGACTTTC. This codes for CASSLGVFHSGANVLTF.

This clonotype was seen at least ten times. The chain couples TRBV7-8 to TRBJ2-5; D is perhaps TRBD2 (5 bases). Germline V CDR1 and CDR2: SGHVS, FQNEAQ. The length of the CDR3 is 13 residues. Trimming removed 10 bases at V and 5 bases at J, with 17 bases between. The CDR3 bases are TGTGCCATCGGGGAACTGGCGTTGGAGACCCAGTACTTC. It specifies CAIGELALETQYF.

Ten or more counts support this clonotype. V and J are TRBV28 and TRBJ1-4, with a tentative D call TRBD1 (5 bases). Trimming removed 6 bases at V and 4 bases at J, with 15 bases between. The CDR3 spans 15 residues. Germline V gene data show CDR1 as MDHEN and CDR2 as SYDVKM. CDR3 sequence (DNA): TGTGCCAGCAGACGAGCGGGACTTAGTAATGAAAAACTGTTTTTT. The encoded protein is CASRRAGLSNEKLFF.

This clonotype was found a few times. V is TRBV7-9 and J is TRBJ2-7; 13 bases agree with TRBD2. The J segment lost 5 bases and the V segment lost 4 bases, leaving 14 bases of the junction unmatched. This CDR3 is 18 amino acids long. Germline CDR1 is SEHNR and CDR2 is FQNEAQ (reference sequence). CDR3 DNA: TGTGCCAGCAGCTCCACTCTCCAACTAGCGGGAGGGTACCACGAGCAGTACTTC. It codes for CASSSTLQLAGGYHEQYF.

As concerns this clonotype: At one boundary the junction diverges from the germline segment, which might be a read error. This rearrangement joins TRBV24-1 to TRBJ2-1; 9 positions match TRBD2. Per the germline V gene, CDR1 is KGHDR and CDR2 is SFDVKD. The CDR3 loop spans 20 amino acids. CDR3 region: CASSSKVAGVLGRGYNEQFF. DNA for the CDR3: TGTGCCAGCAGTTCCAAAGTAGCGGGAGTTTTAGGGCGGGGTTACAATGAGCAGTTCTTC.

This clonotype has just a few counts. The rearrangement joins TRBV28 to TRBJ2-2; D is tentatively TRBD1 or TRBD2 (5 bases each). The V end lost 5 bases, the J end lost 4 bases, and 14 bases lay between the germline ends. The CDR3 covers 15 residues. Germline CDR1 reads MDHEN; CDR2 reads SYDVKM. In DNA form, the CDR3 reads TGTGCCAGCAGTGACCCCTGGGGGTCCACCGGGGAGCTGTTTTTT. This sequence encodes CASSDPWGSTGELFF.

CDR3 residues: CSVDRPSGEQYF. As DNA, the CDR3 is TGCAGTGTGGACAGGCCTTCGGGCGAGCAGTACTTC. The chain links TRBV20-1 to TRBJ2-7, with TRBD1 matching 7 bases. V lost 7 bases to trimming and J lost 6 bases; unmatched junction nucleotides: 9. The CDR3 length is 12 residues. The V gene's germline CDR1 is DFQATT and CDR2 SNEGSKA (reference sequence).

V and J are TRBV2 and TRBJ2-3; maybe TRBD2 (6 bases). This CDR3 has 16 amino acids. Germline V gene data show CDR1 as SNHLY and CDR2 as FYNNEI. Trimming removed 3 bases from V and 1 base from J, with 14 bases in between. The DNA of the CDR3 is TGTGCCAGCAGTGATCTCGGGAGACTAGGCACAGATACGCAGTATTTT. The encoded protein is CASSDLGRLGTDTQYF. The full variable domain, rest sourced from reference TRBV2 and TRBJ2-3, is EPEVTQTPSHQVTQMGQEVILRCVPISNHLYFYWYRQILGQKVEFLVSFYNNEISEKSEIFDDQFSVERPDGSNFTLKIRSTKLEDSAMYFCASSDLGRLGTDTQYFGPGTRLTVL.

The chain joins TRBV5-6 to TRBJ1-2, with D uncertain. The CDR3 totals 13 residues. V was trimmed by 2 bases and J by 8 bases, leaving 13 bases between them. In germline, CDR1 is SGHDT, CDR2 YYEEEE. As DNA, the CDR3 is TGTGCCAGCAGCTTTAATTGGGCTAACGGCTACACCTTC. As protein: CASSFNWANGYTF.

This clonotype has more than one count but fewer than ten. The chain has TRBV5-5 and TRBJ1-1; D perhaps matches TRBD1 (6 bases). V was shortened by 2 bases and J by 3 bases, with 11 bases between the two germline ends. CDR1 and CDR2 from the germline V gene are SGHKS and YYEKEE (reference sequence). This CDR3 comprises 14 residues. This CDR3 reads CASSFRQGYTEAFF. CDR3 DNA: TGTGCCAGCAGCTTTCGGCAGGGGTACACTGAAGCTTTCTTT.